These T cell receptor beta chains were read from a single sample in a study of T cells in Graves' hyperthyroidism and ophthalmopathy. MiXCR was run by TCRdb on the multiplex PCR reads, yielding one entry per CDR3 protein. The data hold around 450,000 distinct CDR3 sequences, with 15% to 18% observed a single time. The sample taken for sequencing was blood. These receptors were collected from a woman between 18 and 29 years old with Graves' hyperthyroidism. CDR3s include the opening cysteine and the closing phenylalanine or tryptophan. Each record gives: J gene, V gene, clone size, D gene, CDR3 DNA, CDR3 protein. A D gene is named only where the DNA matches it firmly. The size entry is marked missing in some rows and otherwise reads once, few, many or a size class.

J gene: TRBJ1-3; V gene: TRBV6-1; clone size: NA; D gene: NA; CDR3 DNA: TGTGCCAGCAGCGTACTCCCAGGGCAGAGCTCTGGAAACACCATATATTTT; CDR3 protein: CASSVLPGQSSGNTIYF
J gene: TRBJ2-3; V gene: TRBV2; clone size: many; D gene: NA; CDR3 DNA: TGTGCCAGCAGTCCAGCGGGACAGGCCACAGATACGCAGTATTTT; CDR3 protein: CASSPAGQATDTQYF
J gene: TRBJ1-1; V gene: TRBV7-8; clone size: many; D gene: NA; CDR3 DNA: TGTGCCAGCAGCTTATTACGGTCGAACACTGAAGCTTTCTTT; CDR3 protein: CASSLLRSNTEAFF
J gene: TRBJ2-7; V gene: TRBV6-1; clone size: few; D gene: TRBD2; CDR3 DNA: TGTGCCAGCAGTGAAGTGATTAGCGGGGGACGATCCTACGAGCAGTACTTC; CDR3 protein: CASSEVISGGRSYEQYF
J gene: TRBJ2-7; V gene: TRBV2; clone size: few; D gene: TRBD1; CDR3 DNA: TGTGCCAGCAGAGAGAGAACGGACAGGGGGGATAACGAGCAGTACTTC; CDR3 protein: CASRERTDRGDNEQYF
J gene: TRBJ2-7; V gene: TRBV15; clone size: NA; D gene: TRBD2; CDR3 DNA: TGTGCCACCAGCAGAGAATCGGGGGGGCCATCCGAGCAGTACTTC; CDR3 protein: CATSRESGGPSEQYF
J gene: TRBJ2-7; V gene: TRBV5-1; clone size: few; D gene: NA; CDR3 DNA: TGCGCCAGCAGCTTTAGTATGGGTGACGAGCAGTACTTC; CDR3 protein: CASSFSMGDEQYF
J gene: TRBJ1-5; V gene: TRBV4-1; clone size: NA; D gene: TRBD1; CDR3 DNA: TGCGCCAGCAGCCAACCAGACAGGGACAGGCAGCCCCAGCATTTT; CDR3 protein: CASSQPDRDRQPQHF
J gene: TRBJ2-5; V gene: TRBV12-3/TRBV12-4; clone size: many; D gene: TRBD2; CDR3 DNA: TGTGCCAGCAGTCCCACAGCGGGGGGGCTGGAGACCCAGTACTTC; CDR3 protein: CASSPTAGGLETQYF
J gene: TRBJ2-7; V gene: TRBV20-1; clone size: NA; D gene: TRBD1; CDR3 DNA: TGCAGTGCCAGAGGGGAGGGACAGGGTATAAACGAGCAGTACTTC; CDR3 protein: CSARGEGQGINEQYF